This TCR beta chain was profiled in a study of blood T cells in healthy people across ages. The CDR3 runs to 16 residues. CDR1 and CDR2 from the germline V gene are SGHAT and FQDESV (reference sequence). Trimming at V came to 4 bases and at J to 0 bases, leaving 5 bases not matched to a gene. Only a few counts were recorded for this clonotype. The antigen is unknown. Study-wide results and caveats: Diversity was higher, and naive CD4+ cells more numerous, in long-lived donors than in aged donors.

The authors ran a second PCR of about 7 to 12 cycles using a sample-barcoded 5' primer and a J-beta primer mix. Via MiXCR, TCRdb re-called the 5' RACE reads, giving one row per CDR3 protein. The sample carries about 1.1 million distinct CDR3 sequences, less than 45% recorded once. The rearrangement uses TRBV11-1 and TRBJ1-4; TRBD1 matches at 7 bases. The source is a man aged 18 to 29 in good health. Material: blood. As DNA, the CDR3 is TGTGCCAGCAGCTCTGGGACAGCGGCAACTAATGAAAAACTGTTTTTT. The encoded protein is CASSSGTAATNEKLFF.